The present entry profiles one T cell receptor (beta chain) with its context. Its antigen remains unidentified. The junction and the germline gene differ at one end; a read error may be behind it. CDR1 is KGHSH, CDR2 LQKENI, per germline. The CDR3 is 16 residues long. This specimen comes from a study of OX40 agonist ivuxolimab in advanced cancers. Turning to the study itself: Males comprised around four fifths of the group, whose mean age was 60 years (range roughly 20 to 90). The study, taken as a whole, reports: Clonal expansion from baseline to week 6 occurred in both CD4+ and CD8+ T cells.

The method was immunoSEQ multiplex PCR; TCRdb's version includes in-frame clones alone and lacks a portion of them. The profile shows tens of thousands of clones, approximately 80% of them singletons. Autoimmune disease history or systemic immunosuppression led to patients being barred. The sample was CD4+ or CD8+ T cells sorted from blood, taken in a trial of the OX40 agonist ivuxolimab. This sequence originates from an adult with an advanced solid tumor such as melanoma, head and neck, liver or kidney cancer. This chain connects TRBV18 to TRBJ2-2, with 9 bases fitting TRBD1. In DNA form, the CDR3 reads TGTGCCAGCTCCCCACGGACAGGGGAGTTCACCGGGGAGCTGTTTTTT. It specifies CASSPRTGEFTGELFF. The variable domain in full, with the rest retrieved from reference TRBV18 and TRBJ2-2, is NAGVMQNPRHLVRRRGQEARLRCSPMKGHSHVYWYRQLPEEGLKFMVYLQKENIIDESGMPKERFSAEFPKEGPSILRIQQVVRGDSAAYFCASSPRTGEFTGELFFGEGSRLTVL.